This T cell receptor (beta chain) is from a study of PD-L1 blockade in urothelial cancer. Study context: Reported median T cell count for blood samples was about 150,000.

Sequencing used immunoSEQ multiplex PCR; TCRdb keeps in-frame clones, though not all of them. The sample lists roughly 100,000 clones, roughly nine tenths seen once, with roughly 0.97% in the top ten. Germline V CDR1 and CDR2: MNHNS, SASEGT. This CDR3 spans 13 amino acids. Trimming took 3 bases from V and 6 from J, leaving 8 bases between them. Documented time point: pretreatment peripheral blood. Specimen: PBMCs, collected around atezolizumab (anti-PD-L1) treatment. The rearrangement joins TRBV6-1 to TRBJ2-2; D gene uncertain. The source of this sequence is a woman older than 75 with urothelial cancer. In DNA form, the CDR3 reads TGTGCCAGCAGTGAGTCAGGCCCCGGGGAGCTGTTTTTT. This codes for CASSESGPGELFF.